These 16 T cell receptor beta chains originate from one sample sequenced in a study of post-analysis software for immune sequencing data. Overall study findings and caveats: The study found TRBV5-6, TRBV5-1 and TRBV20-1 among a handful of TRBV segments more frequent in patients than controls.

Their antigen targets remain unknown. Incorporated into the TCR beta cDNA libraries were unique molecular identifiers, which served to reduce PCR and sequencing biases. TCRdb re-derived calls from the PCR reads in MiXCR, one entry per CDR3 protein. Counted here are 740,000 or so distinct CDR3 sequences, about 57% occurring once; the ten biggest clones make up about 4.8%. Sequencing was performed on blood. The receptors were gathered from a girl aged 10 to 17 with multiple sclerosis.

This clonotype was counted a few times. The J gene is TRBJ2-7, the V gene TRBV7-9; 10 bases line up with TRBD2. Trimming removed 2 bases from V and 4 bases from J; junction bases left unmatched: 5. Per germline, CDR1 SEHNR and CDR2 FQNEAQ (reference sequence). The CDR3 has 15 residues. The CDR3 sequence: CASSLSTSGMYEQYF. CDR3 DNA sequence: TGTGCCAGCAGCTTATCCACTAGCGGGATGTACGAGCAGTACTTC.

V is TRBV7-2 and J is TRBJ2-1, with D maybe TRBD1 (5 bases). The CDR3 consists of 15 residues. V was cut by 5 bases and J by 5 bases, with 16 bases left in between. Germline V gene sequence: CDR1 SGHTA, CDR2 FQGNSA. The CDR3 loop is CASSELREGDNEQFF. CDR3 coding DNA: TGTGCCAGCAGCGAACTCAGGGAAGGGGACAATGAGCAGTTCTTC.

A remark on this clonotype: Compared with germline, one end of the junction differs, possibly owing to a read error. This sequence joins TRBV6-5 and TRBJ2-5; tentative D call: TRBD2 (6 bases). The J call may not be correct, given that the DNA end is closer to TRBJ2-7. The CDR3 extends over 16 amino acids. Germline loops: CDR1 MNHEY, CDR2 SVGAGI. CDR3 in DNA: TGTGCCGGCAGTTACTCGGGAGATTTCAACTCCTACGAGCAGTACTTC. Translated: CAGSYSGDFNSYEQYF.

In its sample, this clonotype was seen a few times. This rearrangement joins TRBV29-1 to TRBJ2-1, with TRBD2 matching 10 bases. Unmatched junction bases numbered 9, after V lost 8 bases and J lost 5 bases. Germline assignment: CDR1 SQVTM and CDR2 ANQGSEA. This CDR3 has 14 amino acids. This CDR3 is CSLKGLAVHNEQFF. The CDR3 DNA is TGCAGCCTAAAAGGACTAGCGGTCCACAATGAGCAGTTCTTC.

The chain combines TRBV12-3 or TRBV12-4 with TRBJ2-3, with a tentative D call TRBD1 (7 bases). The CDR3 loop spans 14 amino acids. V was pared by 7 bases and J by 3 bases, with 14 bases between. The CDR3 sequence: CASTAGGTTDTQYF. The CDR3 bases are TGTGCCAGCACCGCAGGGGGGACTACAGATACGCAGTATTTT.

The CDR3 sequence is CASSVDLKSETQYF. The CDR3 coding sequence is TGTGCCAGCAGCGTAGATCTCAAATCGGAGACCCAGTACTTC. The chain couples TRBV9 to TRBJ2-5, with D unresolved. The CDR3 consists of 14 residues. Germline V gene data show CDR1 as SGDLS and CDR2 as YYNGEE. The ends were cut back, 0 bases at V and 5 bases at J, with 11 bases in the middle.

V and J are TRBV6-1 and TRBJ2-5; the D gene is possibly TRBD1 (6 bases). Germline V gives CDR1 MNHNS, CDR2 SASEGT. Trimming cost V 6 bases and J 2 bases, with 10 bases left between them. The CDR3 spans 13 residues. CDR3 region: CASRRTAQETQYF. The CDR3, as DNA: TGTGCCAGCAGGAGGACAGCACAAGAGACCCAGTACTTC.

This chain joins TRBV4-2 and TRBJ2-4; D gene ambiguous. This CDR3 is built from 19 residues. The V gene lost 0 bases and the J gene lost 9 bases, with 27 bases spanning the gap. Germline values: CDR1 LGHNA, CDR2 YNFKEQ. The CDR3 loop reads CASSQDPMIGQSTLGIQYF. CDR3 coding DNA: TGTGCCAGCAGCCAAGATCCCATGATCGGGCAGTCCACGCTTGGCATTCAGTACTTC.

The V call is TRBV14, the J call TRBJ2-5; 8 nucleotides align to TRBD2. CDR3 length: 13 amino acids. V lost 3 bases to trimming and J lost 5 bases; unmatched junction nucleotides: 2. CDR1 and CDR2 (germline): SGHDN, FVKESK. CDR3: CASSHAGGETQYF. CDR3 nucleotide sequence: TGTGCCAGCAGCCATGCGGGGGGCGAGACCCAGTACTTC.

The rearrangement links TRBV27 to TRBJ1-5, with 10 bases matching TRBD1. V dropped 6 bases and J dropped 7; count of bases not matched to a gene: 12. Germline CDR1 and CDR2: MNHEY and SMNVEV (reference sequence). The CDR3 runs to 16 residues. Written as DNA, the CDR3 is TGTGCCAGCAGCCCCGGAGGACAGGGGGGGAGGCAGCCCCAGCATTTT. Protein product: CASSPGGQGGRQPQHF.

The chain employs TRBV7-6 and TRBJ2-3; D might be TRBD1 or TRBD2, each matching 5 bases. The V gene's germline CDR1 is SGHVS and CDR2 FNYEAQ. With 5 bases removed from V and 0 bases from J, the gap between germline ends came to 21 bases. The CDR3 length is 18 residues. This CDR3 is CASSPQAVTGPSTDTQYF. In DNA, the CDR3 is TGTGCCAGCAGCCCCCAAGCGGTCACGGGACCTAGCACAGATACGCAGTATTTT.

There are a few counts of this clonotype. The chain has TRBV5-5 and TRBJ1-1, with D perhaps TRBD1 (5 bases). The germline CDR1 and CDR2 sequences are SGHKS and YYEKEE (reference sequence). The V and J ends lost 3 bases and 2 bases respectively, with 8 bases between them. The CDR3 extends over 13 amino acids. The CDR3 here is CASSSQENTEAFF. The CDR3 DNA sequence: TGTGCCAGCAGCTCACAGGAAAACACTGAAGCTTTCTTT. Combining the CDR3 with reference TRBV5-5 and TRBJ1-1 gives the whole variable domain DAGVTQSPTHLIKTRGQQVTLRCSPISGHKSVSWYQQVLGQGPQFIFQYYEKEERGRGNFPDRFSARQFPNYSSELNVNALLLGDSALYLCASSSQENTEAFFGQGTRLTVV.

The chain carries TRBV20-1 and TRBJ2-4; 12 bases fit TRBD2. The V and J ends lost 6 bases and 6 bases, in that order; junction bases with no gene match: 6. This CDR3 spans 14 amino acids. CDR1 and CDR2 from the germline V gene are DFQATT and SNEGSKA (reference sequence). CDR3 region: CSARLAGVRNIQYF. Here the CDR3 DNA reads TGCAGTGCCAGACTAGCGGGAGTGAGAAACATTCAGTACTTC.

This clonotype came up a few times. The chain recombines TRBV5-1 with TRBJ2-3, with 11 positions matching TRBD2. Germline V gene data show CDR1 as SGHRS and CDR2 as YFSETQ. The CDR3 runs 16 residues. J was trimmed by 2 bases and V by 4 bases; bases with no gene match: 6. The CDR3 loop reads CASSSELAGATDTQYF. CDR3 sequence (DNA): TGCGCCAGCAGCAGCGAACTAGCGGGAGCCACAGATACGCAGTATTTT.

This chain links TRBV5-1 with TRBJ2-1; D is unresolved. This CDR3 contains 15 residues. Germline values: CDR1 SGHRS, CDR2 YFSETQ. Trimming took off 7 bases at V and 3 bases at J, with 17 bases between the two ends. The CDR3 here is CASRGPSRGYNEQFF. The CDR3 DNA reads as TGCGCCAGCCGAGGACCCTCACGAGGCTACAATGAGCAGTTCTTC.

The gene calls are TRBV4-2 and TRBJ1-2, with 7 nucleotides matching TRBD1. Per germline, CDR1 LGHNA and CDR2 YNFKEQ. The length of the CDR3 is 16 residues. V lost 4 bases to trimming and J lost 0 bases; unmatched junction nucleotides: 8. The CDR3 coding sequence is TGTGCCAGCAGCCCTCAGGGGGTTGGCGCTAACTATGGCTACACCTTC. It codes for CASSPQGVGANYGYTF.